This T cell receptor beta chain was recorded in a study of blood T cell repertoires in COVID-19. Study background: COVID-19 samples collected from the United States, Italy and Spain covered acute and convalescent phases. Nucleic acid was either cDNA or gDNA, and it came from T cells, B-cell-depleted T cells, or PBMCs.

Original data processing: From reference gene primer amplification, estimates of nucleated cell counts were derived. Data came from immunoSEQ multiplex PCR; TCRdb stores just in-frame clones and leaves some out. The D gene and trimming were derived from the DNA, and the V and J assignments and clone size from that table. Of roughly 57,000 clones detected, 77% appear once; the ten largest clones hold around 42%. The CDR3 sequence is 15 residues long. Germline CDR1 reads ENHRY; CDR2 reads SYGVKD. J was trimmed by 2 bases and V by 4 bases; bases with no gene match: 3. This TCR derives from a man between 65 and 79 years old with active or convalescent COVID-19. V and J are TRBV10-3 and TRBJ1-5, with TRBD1 matching over 9 bases. Source material: peripheral blood. The chain's CDR3 is CAISGTGVGNQPQHF. CDR3 nucleotides: TGTGCCATCAGTGGGACAGGGGTAGGCAATCAGCCCCAGCATTTT.